The clone carrying this T cell receptor beta chain is a singleton in its sample. The sample comes from a study of blood T cell repertoires in COVID-19. About the study: T cells, B-cell-depleted T cells, or PBMCs supplied cDNA or gDNA.

CDR1 MNHNY and CDR2 SVGAGI come from the germline V gene (reference sequence). V lost 5 bases to trimming and J lost 3 bases, with 19 bases between them. The CDR3 runs 16 residues. In the authors' methods: For nucleated cells, counts were estimated from reference gene primer amplification. This table comes from immunoSEQ multiplex PCR, and its TCRdb copy is limited to in-frame clones, with some not included. V, J and clone size were drawn from that table, and D and trimming were deduced from the DNA. The sample carries approximately 480,000 clones, about 88% recorded once. The chain recombines TRBV6-6 with TRBJ1-2; D remains ambiguous. The sequence came from a man aged 18 to 30 with COVID-19, enrolled during active disease. Sample: peripheral blood. CDR3 region: CASSKPDRGPHYGYTF. The CDR3 nucleotides read TGTGCCAGCAGTAAGCCCGATCGAGGTCCCCACTATGGCTACACCTTC.